These 9 T cell receptor beta chains originate from one sample sequenced in a study of blood T cells in healthy people across ages. Using a J-beta primer mix together with a sample-barcoded 5' primer, a second PCR was run for roughly 7 to 11 cycles. Each CDR3 protein is one row after TCRdb ran MiXCR on the 5' RACE reads. Of some 1,500,000 distinct CDR3 sequences in the sample, approximately 43% were seen once. The source material was blood. The origin of the receptors is a young woman in good health.

This clonotype occurred many times. V usage is TRBV4-2 and J usage is TRBJ2-1; D not certain. The CDR3 contains 15 residues. The V end was cut by 0 bases, the J end by 8 bases, with 14 bases between. The germline V gene has CDR1 LGHNA and CDR2 YNFKEQ. CDR3 sequence (DNA): TGTGCCAGCAGCCAAGATCGGTCCGGGTCCGATGAGCAGTTCTTC. Translation gives CASSQDRSGSDEQFF.

The V call is TRBV13, the J call TRBJ1-1; maybe TRBD1 (6 bases). This CDR3 is built from 14 residues. Germline V gives CDR1 PRHDT, CDR2 FYEKMQ (reference sequence). The V and J ends lost 4 bases and 6 bases respectively, with 15 bases between them. The CDR3 loop reads CASSWTGGSPEAFF. CDR3 nucleotide sequence: TGTGCCAGCAGCTGGACGGGGGGCTCACCTGAAGCTTTCTTT.

This clonotype was seen only a few times. The genes are TRBV12-3 or TRBV12-4 and TRBJ1-5; 10 nucleotides align to TRBD1. The CDR3 extends over 16 amino acids. The V and J ends lost 5 bases and 4 bases, in that order; junction bases with no gene match: 8. In DNA form, the CDR3 reads TGTGCCAGCAGTCCCTGGACAGGGGGAGGGAATCAGCCCCAGCATTTT. Encoded protein: CASSPWTGGGNQPQHF.

The V and J genes are TRBV27 and TRBJ1-1; D is unclear. The germline gives CDR1 MNHEY, CDR2 SMNVEV (reference sequence). Trimming left V 0 bases short and J 1 base short, with 9 bases between. This CDR3 is 15 amino acids long. The CDR3 reads CASSLSHSGNTEAFF. DNA for the CDR3: TGTGCCAGCAGTTTATCACATTCAGGGAACACTGAAGCTTTCTTT.

This clonotype was counted between two and nine times. The chain is built from TRBV20-1 and TRBJ2-1; 7 nucleotides match TRBD2. Trimming removed 0 bases from V and 12 bases from J; junction bases left unmatched: 11. There are 14 residues in the CDR3. Germline CDR1 is DFQATT and CDR2 is SNEGSKA (reference sequence). CDR3 sequence reads: CSAREVTSRFSQFF. The CDR3 coding sequence is TGCAGTGCTAGAGAGGTGACTAGCAGGTTTTCGCAGTTCTTC.

The chain is built from TRBV30 and TRBJ2-7; possibly TRBD1 for D (5 bases). The end of the DNA aligns better with TRBJ2-5, so the J call may be wrong. The germline gives CDR1 GTSNPN, CDR2 SVGIG (reference sequence). The CDR3 runs 13 residues. The CDR3 nucleotides are TGTGCCTGGAGTGTCCAGGGAAGGGAGACCCAGTACTTC. This sequence encodes CAWSVQGRETQYF.

V usage is TRBV27 and J usage is TRBJ1-5; D might be TRBD1 (6 bases). CDR3 length: 19 residues. Per germline, CDR1 MNHEY and CDR2 SMNVEV (reference sequence). V was clipped by 5 bases and J by 1 base, with 24 bases between them. The CDR3 DNA follows: TGTGCCAGCAGTCATTCCGGGACACGGGCCTATATGAGCAATCAGCCCCAGCATTTT. Translating gives CASSHSGTRAYMSNQPQHF.

As concerns this clonotype: At one end the junction does not follow the germline gene, possibly because of a read error. The DNA for the CDR3 is TGTGCCGGCAGCCCCGGAGAAGGTGGCTATGGCTACACCTTC. Its translation: CAGSPGEGGYGYTF. V and J are TRBV3-1 and TRBJ1-2; D remains unclear. This CDR3 has 14 amino acids. Germline V gives CDR1 LGHDT, CDR2 YNNKEL (reference sequence).

This sequence joins TRBV2 and TRBJ2-3; possibly TRBD2 for D (7 bases). Trimming left V 10 bases short and J 8 bases short, with 10 bases between. The CDR3 has 10 amino acids. From germline, CDR1 is SNHLY and CDR2 FYNNEI. Here the CDR3 DNA reads TGTGCCATAGGGGGGGGTACGCAGTATTTT. Its translation: CAIGGGTQYF.